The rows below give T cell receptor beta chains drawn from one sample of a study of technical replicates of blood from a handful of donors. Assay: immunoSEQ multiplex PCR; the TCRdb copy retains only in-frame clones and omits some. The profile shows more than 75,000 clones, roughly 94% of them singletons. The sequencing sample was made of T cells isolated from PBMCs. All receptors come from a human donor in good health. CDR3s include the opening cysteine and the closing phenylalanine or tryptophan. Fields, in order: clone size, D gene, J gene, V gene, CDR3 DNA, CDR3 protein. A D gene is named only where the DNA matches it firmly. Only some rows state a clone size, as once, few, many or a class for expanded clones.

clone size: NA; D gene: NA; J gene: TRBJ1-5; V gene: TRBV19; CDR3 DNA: TGTGCCAGTACCACCCGACTCGGCGGCAATCAGCCCCAGCATTTT; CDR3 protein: CASTTRLGGNQPQHF
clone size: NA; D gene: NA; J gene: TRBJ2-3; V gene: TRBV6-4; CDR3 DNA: TGTGCCAGCAGTGACTCGCTGAGGGGGACGCAGTATTTT; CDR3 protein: CASSDSLRGTQYF
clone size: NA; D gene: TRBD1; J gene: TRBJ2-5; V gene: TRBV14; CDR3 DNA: TGTGCCAGCAGCCAAGATCAACGGCCCCAGGGGGAAGAGACCCAGTACTTC; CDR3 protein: CASSQDQRPQGEETQYF
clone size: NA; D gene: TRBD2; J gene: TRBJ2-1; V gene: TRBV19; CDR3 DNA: TGTGCCAGTAGTATAGGGACTAGCTCGTACAATGAGCAGTTCTTC; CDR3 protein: CASSIGTSSYNEQFF
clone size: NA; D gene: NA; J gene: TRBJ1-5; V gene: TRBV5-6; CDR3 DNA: TGTGCCAGCAGCCGATACAGGATCGGCAATCAGCCCCAGCATTTT; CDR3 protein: CASSRYRIGNQPQHF
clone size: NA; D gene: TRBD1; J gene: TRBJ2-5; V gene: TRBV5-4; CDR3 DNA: TGTGCCAGCAGGCAAAATCCGGGACAGGGTGGGGAAGAGACCCAGTACTTC; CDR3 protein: CASRQNPGQGGEETQYF
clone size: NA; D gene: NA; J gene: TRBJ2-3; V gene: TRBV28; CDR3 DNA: TGTGCCAGCAGTCCAGTGGGGACATTCACTACAGATACGCAGTATTTT; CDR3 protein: CASSPVGTFTTDTQYF
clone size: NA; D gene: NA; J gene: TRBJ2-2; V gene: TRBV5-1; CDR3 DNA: TGCGCCAGCAGCTTGGGTAAGGACCCGAGCGGCGGGGAGCTGTTTTTT; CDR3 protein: CASSLGKDPSGGELFF
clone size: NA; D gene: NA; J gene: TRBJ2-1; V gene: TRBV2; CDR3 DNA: TGTGCCAGCGGATGGCTAGTTAACGGTGAGCAGTTCTTC; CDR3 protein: CASGWLVNGEQFF
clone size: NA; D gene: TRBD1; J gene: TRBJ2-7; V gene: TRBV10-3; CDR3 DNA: TGTGCCATCAGTGACCAAACCAGGGACAGGGGGAAATACGAGCAGTACTTC; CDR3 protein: CAISDQTRDRGKYEQYF
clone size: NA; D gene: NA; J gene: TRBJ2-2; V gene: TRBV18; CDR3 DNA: TGTGCCAGCTCACCCCCGAGAGGTTACACCGGGGAGCTGTTTTTT; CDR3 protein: CASSPPRGYTGELFF
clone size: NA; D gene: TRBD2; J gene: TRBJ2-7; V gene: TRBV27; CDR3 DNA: TGTGCCAGCAGGAATTCCGGACTAGGTCTTAACGAGCAGTACTTC; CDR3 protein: CASRNSGLGLNEQYF
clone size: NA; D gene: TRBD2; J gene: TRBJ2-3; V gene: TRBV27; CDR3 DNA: TGTGCCAGCAGTTTGACTAGCGGCCTTAGCACAGATACGCAGTATTTT; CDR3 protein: CASSLTSGLSTDTQYF
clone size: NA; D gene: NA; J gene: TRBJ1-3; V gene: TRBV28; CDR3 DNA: TGTGCCAGCAGTTTCTCTAGGTTACCTCTGGAGAACACCATATATTTT; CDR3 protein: CASSFSRLPLENTIYF
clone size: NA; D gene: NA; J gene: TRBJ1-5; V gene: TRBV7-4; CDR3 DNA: TGTGCCAGCAGCTTGAGCAGGGACAATCAGCCCCAGCATTTT; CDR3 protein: CASSLSRDNQPQHF
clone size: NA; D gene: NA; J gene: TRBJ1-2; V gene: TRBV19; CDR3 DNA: TGTGCCAGTAGTCAGGGGCCCGTTGAGGGGCACACCTTC; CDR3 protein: CASSQGPVEGHTF
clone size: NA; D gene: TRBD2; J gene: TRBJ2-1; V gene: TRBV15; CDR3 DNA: TGTGCCACCAGCAGACGGGGACTAGCCGATTTAAATGAGCAGTTCTTC; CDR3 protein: CATSRRGLADLNEQFF
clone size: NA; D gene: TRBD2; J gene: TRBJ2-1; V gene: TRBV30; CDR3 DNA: TGTGCCTGGAGTGTAACTAGCGTCTACAATGAGCAGTTCTTC; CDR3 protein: CAWSVTSVYNEQFF
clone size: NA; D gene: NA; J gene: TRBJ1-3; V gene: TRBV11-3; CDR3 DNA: TGTGCCAGCAGCTCAGGGTACGGAAACACCATATATTTT; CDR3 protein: CASSSGYGNTIYF
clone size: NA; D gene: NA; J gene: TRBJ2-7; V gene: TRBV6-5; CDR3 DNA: TGTGCCAGCAGTGACAGCTCCTACGAGCAGTACTTC; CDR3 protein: CASSDSSYEQYF
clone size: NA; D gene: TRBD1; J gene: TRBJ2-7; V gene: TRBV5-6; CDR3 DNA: TGTGCCAGCAGCTTGGGGGACAGGGGGTCCTCTAGGCGAGAGTACTTC; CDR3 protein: CASSLGDRGSSRREYF
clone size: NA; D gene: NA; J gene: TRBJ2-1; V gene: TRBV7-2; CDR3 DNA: TGTGCCAGCAGGACTAGTTTGGGTGAGCAGTTCTTC; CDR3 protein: CASRTSLGEQFF
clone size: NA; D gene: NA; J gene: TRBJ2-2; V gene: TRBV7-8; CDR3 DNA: TGTGCCAGCAGCCTCACAACGAACACCGGGGAGCTGTTTTTT; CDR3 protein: CASSLTTNTGELFF
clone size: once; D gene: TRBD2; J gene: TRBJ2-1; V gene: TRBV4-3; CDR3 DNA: TGCGCCAGCAGCCAAGAGGTTTTGCGGGAGGGGGATGAGCAGTTCTTC; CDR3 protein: CASSQEVLREGDEQFF